This T cell receptor (beta chain) was sequenced for a study of T cells expressing NK-cell markers. Overall study context: Of eight sequenced donors, seven were HCMV-seropositive and one HCMV-seronegative.

Study conclusions and caveats: Whether expanded NKG2C+ T cell clones were HCMV specific stayed uncertain. A range of about 1.0-8% of CD8+ T cells consisted of dominant NKG2C+ clonotypes in 5 or 6 donors.

Remarks on this clonotype: Its matching antigen is unknown.

TCRdb re-called the 5' RACE reads, yielding one record per CDR3 amino acid sequence without DNA. The sample table sets out about 550,000 distinct CDR3 sequences. What was sequenced was blood T cells: a sorted CD56 or NKG2C T cell subset, CD4+ or CD8+ T cells, or bulk PBMC T cells (not recorded which). The source is a man aged 18 to 29 in good health.

The CDR3 spells CSAGNLRRNNEQFF. The chain has TRBV20-1 and TRBJ2-1. From germline, CDR1 is DFQATT and CDR2 SNEGSKA (reference sequence). The CDR3 covers 14 residues.